The clone carrying this T cell receptor beta chain is a singleton in its sample. The entry originates in a study of blood T cell repertoires in COVID-19. Repertoires were generated with immunoSEQ multiplex PCR, while TCRdb's copy carries only in-frame clones and drops some. The sample includes over 400,000 clones, approximately 86% of them seen just once. This CDR3 has 13 amino acids. V was trimmed by 3 bases and J by 0 bases, leaving 3 bases between them. CDR1 is WNHNN, CDR2 SYGVQD, per germline (reference sequence). The sequencing sample was made of PBMCs or T cells enriched from blood (not recorded which). The chain has TRBV10-1 and TRBJ1-5; no clear D gene. The TCR sequence derives from a woman between 55 and 75 years old who had recovered from COVID-19. CDR3 sequence: CASSDRSNQPQHF. The CDR3 coding sequence is TGCGCCAGCAGTGACCGTAGCAATCAGCCCCAGCATTTT.